A few counts support the clone carrying this T cell receptor beta chain. Its antigen is not known. This sample is part of a study of CD8+CD57+ T cells in acquired aplastic anemia. Study in general: Sorted CD4+ plus CD8+ cells gave DNA averaging approximately 3.2 ug. General study results and limits: Sharing between patients and controls was observed for twenty-nine CD8+ CDR3 sequences.

CDR1 is SGHNT and CDR2 is YYREEE in the germline V gene (reference sequence). V was trimmed by 1 base and J by 2 bases, leaving 9 bases between them. The CDR3 extends over 14 amino acids. According to the study, genomic DNA was the template for TCR beta VDJ and CDR3 profiling. TCRdb re-derived calls from the reads in MiXCR, one entry per CDR3 protein. The table lists fewer than 200,000 distinct CDR3 sequences, approximately 52% of them singletons. Before being chosen for sequencing, patients had shown CD8+CD57+ cell expansion by flow cytometry. The chain employs TRBV5-4 and TRBJ2-5; TRBD1 is a possible D gene (6 bases). Source material: sorted CD4+, CD8+, or CD8+CD57+ T cells (not recorded which) from PBMCs. The clonotype was recovered from a human donor with aplastic anemia. The CDR3 nucleotides are TGTGCCAGCAGCTTGACAGGGCCACAAGAGACCCAGTACTTC. Translating it yields CASSLTGPQETQYF.